The 25 T cell receptor beta chains below all came from one sample that was sequenced in a study of CD8+ T cells in alopecia areata. The treatment is: oral pan-JAK inhibitor, 5-10 mg twice daily. cDNA prepared by RNA extraction and subsequent reverse transcription served as the template for sequencing. Sequencing used immunoSEQ multiplex PCR; TCRdb keeps in-frame clones, though not all of them. The table records some 180,000 clones, roughly half of them present only once. The material sequenced was CD8+ T cells sorted from blood, taken at approximately week 51, from a patient treated with tofacitinib. The receptors stem from a human donor with alopecia areata.

This clone appeared a single time. The chain couples TRBV19 to TRBJ1-5; 11 nucleotides agree with TRBD1. The CDR3 is 16 residues long. Germline CDR1 LNHDA, CDR2 SQIVND (reference sequence). The ends lost 4 bases at V and 6 bases at J; junction bases unmatched: 8. The CDR3 region has the DNA TGTGCCAGTAGTACCCGGACAGGGGGCCGGGGTCAGCCCCAGCATTTT. This sequence encodes CASSTRTGGRGQPQHF.

This clone was detected only a few times. At one of its ends the junction is not consistent with the germline gene, which may arise from a read error. This sequence joins TRBV5-4 and TRBJ2-2; D is undetermined. Germline V gene data show CDR1 as SGHNT and CDR2 as YYREEE (reference sequence). The CDR3 consists of 14 residues. Here the CDR3 reads CASSPPGDTGELFF. The CDR3, as DNA: TGCGCCAGCAGCCCCCCTGGCGACACCGGGGAGCTGTTTTTT.

In its sample, this clone was seen once. The chain is built from TRBV7-6 and TRBJ2-7, with 9 bases fitting TRBD1. The CDR3 length is 16 residues. Trimming at V came to 5 bases and at J to 4 bases, leaving 12 bases not matched to a gene. From germline, CDR1 is SGHVS and CDR2 FNYEAQ. CDR3 bases: TGTGCCAGCAGCATTTGCGCCGGGACAGGGTGTTACGAGCAGTACTTC. Amino acids: CASSICAGTGCYEQYF.

This chain uses TRBV4-1 with TRBJ1-5; D gene ambiguous. Trimming cost V 0 bases and J 3 bases, with 3 bases left between them. The CDR3 has 13 amino acids. In germline, CDR1 is MGHRA, CDR2 YSYEKL. DNA for the CDR3: TGCGCCAGCAGCCAAGACCCCAATCAGCCCCAGCATTTT. Translation gives CASSQDPNQPQHF.

The V gene is TRBV5-6, the J gene TRBJ2-7; D might be TRBD1 (6 bases). CDR1 and CDR2 from the germline V gene are SGHDT and YYEEEE. This CDR3 has 14 residues. V lost 0 bases and J 3 bases, leaving 10 bases between the germline ends. CDR3 residues: CASSLAYRDYEQYF. The DNA of the CDR3 is TGTGCCAGCAGCTTGGCCTACAGGGACTACGAGCAGTACTTC.

Only a few counts were recorded for this clone. The gene calls are TRBV2 and TRBJ2-3; 8 nucleotides align to TRBD1. Per germline, CDR1 SNHLY and CDR2 FYNNEI. The J segment lost 1 base and the V segment lost 3 bases, leaving 9 bases of the junction unmatched. The CDR3 loop spans 17 amino acids. CDR3 region: CASSDPGQDFGTDTQYF. In DNA, the CDR3 is TGTGCCAGCAGTGACCCGGGACAGGATTTCGGCACAGATACGCAGTATTTT. The entire variable domain, with the rest obtained from reference TRBV2 and TRBJ2-3, is as follows: EPEVTQTPSHQVTQMGQEVILRCVPISNHLYFYWYRQILGQKVEFLVSFYNNEISEKSEIFDDQFSVERPDGSNFTLKIRSTKLEDSAMYFCASSDPGQDFGTDTQYFGPGTRLTVL.

This clone turned up a few times. The V call is TRBV6-5, the J call TRBJ2-2, with 7 positions matching TRBD2. In germline, CDR1 is MNHEY, CDR2 SVGAGI. Germline trimming cut 9 bases from V and 0 bases from J; bases unmatched to any gene: 4. There are 14 residues in the CDR3. CDR3 in DNA: TGTGCCAGTGAGCGGGGCCCGAACACCGGGGAGCTGTTTTTT. This codes for CASERGPNTGELFF.

The chain links TRBV9 to TRBJ1-1; perhaps TRBD1 as D (5 bases). The CDR3 consists of 15 residues. The V end was cut by 4 bases, the J end by 5 bases, with 18 bases between. Germline CDR1 reads SGDLS; CDR2 reads YYNGEE. Written as DNA, the CDR3 is TGTGCCAGCAGCCCCCTGGGGGGTAGCCTGACTGAAGCTTTCTTT. Encoded protein: CASSPLGGSLTEAFF. Using reference TRBV9 and TRBJ1-1 for the parts outside the CDR3, the full variable domain is DSGVTQTPKHLITATGQRVTLRCSPRSGDLSVYWYQQSLDQGLQFLIQYYNGEERAKGNILERFSAQQFPDLHSELNLSSLELGDSALYFCASSPLGGSLTEAFFGQGTRLTVV.

The table lists this clone with a few counts. The chain joins TRBV10-3 to TRBJ2-5; D is ambiguous. Trimming removed 6 bases from V and 4 bases from J, with 12 bases in between. From germline, CDR1 is ENHRY and CDR2 SYGVKD. The CDR3 is made up of 13 amino acids. Here the CDR3 reads CAIRSSYPETQYF. The CDR3 DNA sequence: TGTGCCATCAGGTCCTCTTATCCAGAGACCCAGTACTTC.

In its sample, this clone was seen many times. The V gene is TRBV2, the J gene TRBJ2-7; D is uncertain. Trimming took 4 bases from V and 2 from J, leaving 18 bases between them. Per germline, CDR1 SNHLY and CDR2 FYNNEI. The length of the CDR3 is 16 residues. The CDR3 region has the DNA TGTGCCAGCAGTGGAAGCCGCTACGATGGGCCCTACGAGCAGTACTTC. Translated, it gives CASSGSRYDGPYEQYF.

In this sample, this clone turned up a few times. Distinct nucleotide sequences in the sample also encode this CDR3. The chain uses TRBV6-5 and TRBJ1-1; TRBD1 matches 10 bases. CDR1 is MNHEY, CDR2 SVGAGI, per germline. The V and J ends lost 6 bases and 4 bases, in that order; junction bases with no gene match: 2. This CDR3 is built from 13 residues. The chain's CDR3 is CASSRTGGTEAFF. The DNA for the CDR3 is TGTGCCAGCAGCCGGACAGGGGGCACTGAAGCTTTCTTT.

The gene calls are TRBV25-1 and TRBJ2-3, with TRBD1 as a possible D gene (6 bases). The CDR3 contains 14 residues. CDR1 MGHDK and CDR2 SYGVNS come from the germline V gene. V was pared by 2 bases and J by 2 bases, with 8 bases between. The CDR3 sequence: CASSEGGYTDTQYF. The CDR3 coding sequence is TGTGCCAGCAGTGAAGGGGGCTACACAGATACGCAGTATTTT.

The CDR3 DNA follows: TGTGCCAGCAGCTTGGAGGTGTCCGAGCAGTACTTC. It encodes CASSLEVSEQYF. This rearrangement joins TRBV5-4 to TRBJ2-7, with unresolved D. This CDR3 has 12 amino acids. The germline V gene has CDR1 SGHNT and CDR2 YYREEE (reference sequence). Trimming removed 0 bases from V and 6 bases from J, with 7 bases in between.

V is TRBV4-3 and J is TRBJ2-1; TRBD1 aligns across 8 bases. Germline V gene sequence: CDR1 LGHNA, CDR2 YSLEER. The CDR3 is 14 residues long. V was clipped by 5 bases and J by 5 bases; unmatched bases: 5. The CDR3 coding sequence is TGCGCCAGCAGCAGGATGACAGGGGACAATGAGCAGTTCTTC. It yields the protein CASSRMTGDNEQFF.

This clone was seen only a few times. The chain joins TRBV9 to TRBJ2-5; TRBD2 is a possible D gene (6 bases). This CDR3 spans 14 amino acids. V lost 3 bases and J lost 4, with 13 bases in between. CDR1 is SGDLS, CDR2 YYNGEE, per germline. The DNA for the CDR3 is TGTGCCAGCAGCGAAGCGGGTGACAGAGAGACCCAGTACTTC. This translates into CASSEAGDRETQYF.

The rearrangement links TRBV7-2 to TRBJ2-1; 12 bases agree with TRBD2. Per germline, CDR1 SGHTA and CDR2 FQGNSA. V was pared by 5 bases and J by 9 bases, with 8 bases of the junction left unmatched. The CDR3 loop spans 15 amino acids. The CDR3 DNA follows: TGTGCCAGCAGCCTGTCTAGCGGGGGGGCCGGTGAGCAGTTCTTC. It is translated as CASSLSSGGAGEQFF.

The V gene is TRBV29-1, the J gene TRBJ2-1; weak D call: TRBD1 (6 bases). This CDR3 comprises 12 residues. Per germline, CDR1 SQVTM and CDR2 ANQGSEA. V dropped 6 bases and J dropped 6 bases, with 12 bases sitting between them. The CDR3 region is CSVVTGSNEQFF. In DNA form, the CDR3 reads TGCAGCGTAGTCACAGGGTCCAATGAGCAGTTCTTC.

This rearrangement joins TRBV7-9 to TRBJ1-1; D is perhaps TRBD1 (5 bases). The length of the CDR3 is 18 residues. Germline V gene data show CDR1 as SEHNR and CDR2 as FQNEAQ (reference sequence). The V end lost 3 bases, the J end lost 1 base, and 21 bases lay between the germline ends. CDR3 bases: TGTGCCAGCAGCTTTTTTCAGGCCTGGGACCCACAGAACACTGAAGCTTTCTTT. It encodes CASSFFQAWDPQNTEAFF.

This clone is a singleton in its sample. The V call is TRBV6-1, the J call TRBJ2-1, with TRBD1 matching 7 bases. The V gene end was trimmed by 6 bases and the J gene end by 2 bases; junction bases not matched to a gene: 7. The germline gives CDR1 MNHNS, CDR2 SASEGT. This CDR3 spans 15 amino acids. DNA for the CDR3: TGTGCCAGCAGCTTAGAACAGGGGCCCTACAATGAGCAGTTCTTC. Encoded protein: CASSLEQGPYNEQFF.

The table lists this clone with a few counts. The chain carries TRBV30 and TRBJ2-5, with TRBD1 identical over 8 bases. CDR3 size: 14 residues. V shed 2 bases, J shed 4 bases, and the junction held 6 bases outside the gene matches. The V gene's germline CDR1 is GTSNPN and CDR2 SVGIG (reference sequence). The CDR3 protein is CAWSPGTGLETQYF. The CDR3 nucleotides are TGTGCCTGGAGTCCCGGGACAGGCCTAGAGACCCAGTACTTC.

This rearrangement joins TRBV13 to TRBJ2-7; perhaps D is TRBD1 or TRBD2 (5 bases each). The CDR3 runs to 13 residues. Per germline, CDR1 PRHDT and CDR2 FYEKMQ (reference sequence). The ends were cut back, 3 bases at V and 3 bases at J, with 9 bases in the middle. The CDR3 DNA is TGTGCCAGCAGCTTGGGACGGTTCTACGAGCAGTACTTC. This codes for CASSLGRFYEQYF. The full variable domain, in which reference TRBV13 and TRBJ2-7 provide the parts outside the CDR3, is AAGVIQSPRHLIKEKRETATLKCYPIPRHDTVYWYQQGPGQDPQFLISFYEKMQSDKGSIPDRFSAQQFSDYHSELNMSSLELGDSALYFCASSLGRFYEQYFGPGTRLTVT.

Only a few counts were recorded for this clone. V usage is TRBV7-2 and J usage is TRBJ2-7; D is ambiguous. V dropped 1 base and J dropped 0 bases, with 7 bases sitting between them. This CDR3 is built from 14 residues. Germline V gene sequence: CDR1 SGHTA, CDR2 FQGNSA. CDR3 DNA sequence: TGTGCCAGCAGCTTAGGTCCCCGCTCCTACGAGCAGTACTTC. Translated, it gives CASSLGPRSYEQYF.

The chain employs TRBV7-9 and TRBJ1-1; 7 nucleotides align to TRBD1. The CDR3 spans 14 residues. CDR1 and CDR2 from the germline V gene are SEHNR and FQNEAQ (reference sequence). J gave up 4 bases and V 4 bases, and 6 bases lay outside the gene matches. CDR3 region: CASSWDSGGTEAFF. The CDR3 DNA reads TGTGCCAGCAGCTGGGACTCAGGGGGCACTGAAGCTTTCTTT.

In this sample, this clone turned up a few times. The rearrangement uses TRBV18 and TRBJ2-5; no reliable D call. CDR3 length equals 12 residues. CDR1 is KGHSH and CDR2 is LQKENI in the germline V gene. The V end was cut by 5 bases, the J end by 4 bases, with 8 bases between. CDR3 DNA sequence: TGTGCCAGCTCAAGGGTCGGAGAGACCCAGTACTTC. This translates into CASSRVGETQYF.

This chain connects TRBV27 to TRBJ2-3; no reliable D call. CDR3 length equals 13 residues. Looked up from germline, CDR1 is MNHEY and CDR2 is SMNVEV (reference sequence). V dropped 1 base and J dropped 10 bases, with 12 bases sitting between them. CDR3 region: CASSLYPNEAQYF. The CDR3 DNA sequence: TGTGCCAGCAGTTTATACCCGAATGAGGCGCAGTATTTT.